The text below deals with one T cell receptor beta chain. Its antigen is currently unknown. The data were taken from a study of OX40 agonist ivuxolimab in advanced cancers. Study-level findings and limits: Normalized expansion of T-cell clones was also low for some nonresponders.

The table came from immunoSEQ multiplex PCR; TCRdb's copy has only in-frame clones and leaves some out. The table records tens of thousands of clones, 83% of them present only once. The CDR3 is 15 amino acids. Trimming cost V 3 bases and J 0 bases, with 12 bases left between them. The V gene's germline CDR1 is SGDLS and CDR2 YYNGEE. This rearrangement joins TRBV9 to TRBJ1-1; tentatively, D is TRBD1 (6 bases). The sequence derives from an adult with an advanced solid tumor such as melanoma, head and neck, liver or kidney cancer. This material consisted of CD4+ or CD8+ T cells sorted from blood, taken in a trial of the OX40 agonist ivuxolimab. In DNA form, the CDR3 reads TGTGCCAGCAGCGACAGGGACCTGATGAACACTGAAGCTTTCTTT. This encodes CASSDRDLMNTEAFF.